The 7 T cell receptor beta chains given below trace back to one sample, sequenced in a study of blood T cell repertoires in COVID-19 (dated by TCRdb to about 2020). Library creation used the immunoSEQ multiplex PCR assay. Held by TCRdb, this immuneACCESS table contains in-frame sequences only and omits some clones. Under half of the omission traces to an unresolved V gene where checked; the cause of the rest is unknown. The sample table holds under 250,000 clones, of which 75% to 90% were seen once. The ten top clones hold around 6.9% of the sample. Sequencing was carried out using peripheral blood. Receptors were obtained from a man aged 60 to 75 who had recovered from COVID-19.

The rearrangement links TRBV11-3 to TRBJ2-2; 8 bases fit TRBD1. V trimming: 5 bases; J trimming: 1 base; junction bases outside the gene matches: 6. Germline loops: CDR1 SGHNT, CDR2 YENEEA. This CDR3 is 16 amino acids long. The CDR3 here is CASSPGGGENTGELFF. The CDR3 coding sequence is TGTGCCAGCAGCCCAGGGGGCGGGGAGAACACCGGGGAGCTGTTTTTT.

The table lists this clone with a count of one. The V gene is TRBV12-3 or TRBV12-4, the J gene TRBJ1-1; TRBD1 matches 10 bases. J lost 9 bases, V lost 6 bases, and 7 bases had no gene match. The CDR3 is 13 residues long. DNA of the CDR3: TGTGCCAGCAGGCCCCGGGACAGGGGCAAAGCTTTCTTT. Translating gives CASRPRDRGKAFF.

The V gene is TRBV27, the J gene TRBJ1-6, with D possibly TRBD1 on 5 matching bases. CDR1 is MNHEY and CDR2 is SMNVEV in the germline V gene (reference sequence). The CDR3 has 23 residues. V was trimmed by 0 bases and J by 5 bases, leaving 32 bases between them. CDR3 sequence reads: CASSLSARTLPTPHREDNSPLHF. CDR3 nucleotide sequence: TGTGCCAGCAGTTTATCGGCGAGGACACTTCCTACCCCTCATCGAGAGGATAATTCACCCCTCCACTTT.

The CDR3 sequence is CSGTGNRNEQFF. The CDR3 DNA reads TGCAGCGGGACCGGGAATCGTAATGAGCAGTTCTTC. This chain uses TRBV29-1 with TRBJ2-1; D might be TRBD2 (5 bases). The germline V gene has CDR1 SQVTM and CDR2 ANQGSEA. The V end lost 7 bases, the J end lost 7 bases, and 14 bases lay between the germline ends. CDR3 length: 12 residues.

The V and J genes are TRBV12-3 or TRBV12-4 and TRBJ1-1; D not resolved. This CDR3 comprises 13 residues. V lost 7 bases and J lost 1, with 10 bases in between. CDR3 sequence reads: CASTREENTEAFF. The DNA for the CDR3 is TGTGCCAGCACCCGCGAAGAGAACACTGAAGCTTTCTTT.

The CDR3 DNA reads TGTGCCAGCGATCCCTCGGGACAGGGTTTTAATGAGCAGTTCTTC. It is translated as CASDPSGQGFNEQFF. The chain couples TRBV5-5 to TRBJ2-1, with TRBD1 matching over 9 bases. Germline V gives CDR1 SGHKS, CDR2 YYEKEE (reference sequence). The CDR3 is made up of 15 amino acids. Losses at the gene ends were 7 bases for V and 7 bases for J; bases not matched to a gene: 12.

This sequence joins TRBV6-4 and TRBJ2-1; TRBD1 matches 7 bases. CDR3 length: 14 amino acids. The ends lost 5 bases at V and 7 bases at J; junction bases unmatched: 8. CDR1 and CDR2 from the germline V gene are MRHNA and SNTAGT. The CDR3 nucleotides are TGTGCCAGCAGTCTCAACGCGGACAGGAATGAGCAGTTCTTC. Protein product: CASSLNADRNEQFF.